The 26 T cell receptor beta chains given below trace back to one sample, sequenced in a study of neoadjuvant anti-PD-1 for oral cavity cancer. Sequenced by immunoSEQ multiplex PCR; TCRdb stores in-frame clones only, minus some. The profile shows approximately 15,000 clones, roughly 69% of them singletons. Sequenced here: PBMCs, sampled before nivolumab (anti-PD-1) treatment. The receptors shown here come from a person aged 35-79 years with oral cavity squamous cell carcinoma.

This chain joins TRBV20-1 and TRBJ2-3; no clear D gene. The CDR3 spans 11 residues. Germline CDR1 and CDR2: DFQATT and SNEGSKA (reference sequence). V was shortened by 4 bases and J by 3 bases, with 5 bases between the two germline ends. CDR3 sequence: CSATPTDTQYF. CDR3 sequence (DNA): TGCAGTGCTACTCCTACAGATACGCAGTATTTT.

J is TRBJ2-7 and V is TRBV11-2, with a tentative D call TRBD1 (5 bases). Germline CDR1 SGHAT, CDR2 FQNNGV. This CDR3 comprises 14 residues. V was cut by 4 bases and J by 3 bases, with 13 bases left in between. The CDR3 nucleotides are TGTGCCAGCAGCTCCCTACGGACATACTACGAGCAGTACTTC. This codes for CASSSLRTYYEQYF.

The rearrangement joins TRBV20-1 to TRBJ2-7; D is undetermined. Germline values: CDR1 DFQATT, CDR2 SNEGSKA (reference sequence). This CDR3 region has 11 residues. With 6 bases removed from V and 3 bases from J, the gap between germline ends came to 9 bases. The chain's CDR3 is CSASELYEQYF. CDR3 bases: TGCAGTGCCTCGGAGCTCTACGAGCAGTACTTC.

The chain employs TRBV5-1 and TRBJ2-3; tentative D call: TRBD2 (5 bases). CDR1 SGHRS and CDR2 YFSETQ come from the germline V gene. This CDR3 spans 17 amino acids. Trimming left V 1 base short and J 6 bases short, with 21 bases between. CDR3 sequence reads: CASSLSGERLQWDTQYF. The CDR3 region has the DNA TGCGCCAGCAGCTTGAGTGGTGAGCGGTTGCAATGGGATACGCAGTATTTT.

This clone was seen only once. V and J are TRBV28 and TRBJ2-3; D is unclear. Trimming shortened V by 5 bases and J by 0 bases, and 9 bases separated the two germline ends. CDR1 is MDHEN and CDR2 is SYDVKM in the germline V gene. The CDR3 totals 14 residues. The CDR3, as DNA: TGTGCCAGCAGTAAGGTGCTTAGCACAGATACGCAGTATTTT. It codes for CASSKVLSTDTQYF. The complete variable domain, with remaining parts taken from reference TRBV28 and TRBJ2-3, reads DVKVTQSSRYLVKRTGEKVFLECVQDMDHENMFWYRQDPGLGLRLIYFSYDVKMKEKGDIPEGYSVSREKKERFSLILESASTNQTSMYLCASSKVLSTDTQYFGPGTRLTVL.

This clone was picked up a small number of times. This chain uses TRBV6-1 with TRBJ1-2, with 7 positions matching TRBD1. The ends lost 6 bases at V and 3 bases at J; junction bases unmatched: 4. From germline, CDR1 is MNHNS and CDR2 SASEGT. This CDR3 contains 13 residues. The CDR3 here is CASSQTGYYGYTF. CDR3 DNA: TGTGCCAGCAGCCAGACAGGGTACTATGGCTACACCTTC.

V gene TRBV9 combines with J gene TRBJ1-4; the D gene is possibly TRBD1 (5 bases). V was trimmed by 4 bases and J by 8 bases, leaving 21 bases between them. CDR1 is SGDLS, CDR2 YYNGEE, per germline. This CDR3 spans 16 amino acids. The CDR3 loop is CASSQVSTGGREKLFF. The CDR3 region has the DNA TGTGCCAGCAGCCAAGTCTCGACCGGGGGAAGGGAAAAACTGTTTTTT.

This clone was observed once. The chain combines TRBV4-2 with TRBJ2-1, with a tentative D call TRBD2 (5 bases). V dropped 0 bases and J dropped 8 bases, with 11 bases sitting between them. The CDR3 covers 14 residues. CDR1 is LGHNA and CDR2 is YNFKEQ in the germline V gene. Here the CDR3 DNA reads TGTGCCAGCAGCCAAGACTCAGCGGTCGATGAGCAGTTCTTC. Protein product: CASSQDSAVDEQFF.

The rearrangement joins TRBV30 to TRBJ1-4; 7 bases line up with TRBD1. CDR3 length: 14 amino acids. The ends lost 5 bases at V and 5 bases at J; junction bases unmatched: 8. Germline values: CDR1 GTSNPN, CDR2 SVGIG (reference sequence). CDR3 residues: CAWGLGGNNEKLFF. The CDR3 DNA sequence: TGTGCCTGGGGGTTAGGGGGCAACAATGAAAAACTGTTTTTT.

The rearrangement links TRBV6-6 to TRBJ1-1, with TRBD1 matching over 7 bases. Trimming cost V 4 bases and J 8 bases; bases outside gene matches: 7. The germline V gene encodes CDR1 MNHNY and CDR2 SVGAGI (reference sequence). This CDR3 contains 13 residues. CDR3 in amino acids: CASSSGGEREAFF. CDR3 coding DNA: TGTGCCAGCAGTTCAGGGGGAGAGCGGGAAGCTTTCTTT.

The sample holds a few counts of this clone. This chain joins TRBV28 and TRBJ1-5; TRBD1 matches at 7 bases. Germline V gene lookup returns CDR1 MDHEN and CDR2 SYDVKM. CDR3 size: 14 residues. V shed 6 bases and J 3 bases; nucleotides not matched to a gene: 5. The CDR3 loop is CASRRQGDNQPQHF. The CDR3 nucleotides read TGTGCCAGCAGGAGACAGGGAGACAATCAGCCCCAGCATTTT. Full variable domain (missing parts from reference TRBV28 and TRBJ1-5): DVKVTQSSRYLVKRTGEKVFLECVQDMDHENMFWYRQDPGLGLRLIYFSYDVKMKEKGDIPEGYSVSREKKERFSLILESASTNQTSMYLCASRRQGDNQPQHFGDGTRLSIL.

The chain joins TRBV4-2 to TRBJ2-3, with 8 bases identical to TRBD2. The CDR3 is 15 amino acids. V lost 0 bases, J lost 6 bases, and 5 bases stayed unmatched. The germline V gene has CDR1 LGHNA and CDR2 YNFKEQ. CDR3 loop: CASSQESGGQDTQYF. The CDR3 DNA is TGTGCCAGCAGCCAAGAGAGCGGGGGCCAGGATACGCAGTATTTT.

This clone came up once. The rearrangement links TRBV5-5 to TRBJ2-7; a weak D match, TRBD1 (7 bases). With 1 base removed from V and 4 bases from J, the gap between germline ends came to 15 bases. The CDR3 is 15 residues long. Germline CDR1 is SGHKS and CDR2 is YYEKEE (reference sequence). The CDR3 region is CASSLRQGGGYEQYF. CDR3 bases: TGTGCCAGCAGCTTGAGACAGGGAGGAGGGTACGAGCAGTACTTC.

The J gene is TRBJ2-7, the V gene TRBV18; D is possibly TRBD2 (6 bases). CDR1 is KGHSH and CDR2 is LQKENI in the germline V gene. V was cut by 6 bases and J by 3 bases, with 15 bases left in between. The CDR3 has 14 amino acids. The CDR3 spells CASSRGGDLYEQYF. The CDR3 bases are TGTGCCAGCTCCCGGGGAGGAGACCTCTACGAGCAGTACTTC.

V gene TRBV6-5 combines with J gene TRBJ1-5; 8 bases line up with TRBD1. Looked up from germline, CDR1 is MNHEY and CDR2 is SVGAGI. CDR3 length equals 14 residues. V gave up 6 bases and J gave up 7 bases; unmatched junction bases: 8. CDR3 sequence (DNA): TGTGCCAGCAGCTTGGGGACAGGCGGGCAGCCCCAGCATTTT. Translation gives CASSLGTGGQPQHF.

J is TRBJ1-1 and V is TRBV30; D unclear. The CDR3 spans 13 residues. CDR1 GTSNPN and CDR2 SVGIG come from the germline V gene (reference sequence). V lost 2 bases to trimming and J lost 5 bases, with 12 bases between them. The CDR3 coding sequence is TGTGCCTGGAGTAAGCCCCCCTATACTGAAGCTTTCTTT. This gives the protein CAWSKPPYTEAFF.

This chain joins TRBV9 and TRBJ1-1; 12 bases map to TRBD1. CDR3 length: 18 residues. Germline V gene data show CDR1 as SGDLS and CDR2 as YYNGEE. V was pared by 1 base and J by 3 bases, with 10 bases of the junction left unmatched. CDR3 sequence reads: CASSVQSGTGGVHTEAFF. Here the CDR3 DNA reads TGTGCCAGCAGCGTACAGTCCGGGACAGGGGGCGTGCACACTGAAGCTTTCTTT.

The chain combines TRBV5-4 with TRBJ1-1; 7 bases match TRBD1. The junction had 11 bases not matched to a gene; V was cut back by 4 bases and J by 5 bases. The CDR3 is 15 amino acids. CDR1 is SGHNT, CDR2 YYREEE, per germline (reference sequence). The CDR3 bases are TGTGCCAGCAGCCGGTACAGGGGAAGGGATACTGAAGCTTTCTTT. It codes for CASSRYRGRDTEAFF.

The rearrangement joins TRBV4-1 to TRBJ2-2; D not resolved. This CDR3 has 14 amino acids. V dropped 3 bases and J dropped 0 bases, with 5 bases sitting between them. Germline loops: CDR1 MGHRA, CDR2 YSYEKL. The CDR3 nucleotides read TGCGCCAGCAGCCATCTGACGAACACCGGGGAGCTGTTTTTT. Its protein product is CASSHLTNTGELFF.

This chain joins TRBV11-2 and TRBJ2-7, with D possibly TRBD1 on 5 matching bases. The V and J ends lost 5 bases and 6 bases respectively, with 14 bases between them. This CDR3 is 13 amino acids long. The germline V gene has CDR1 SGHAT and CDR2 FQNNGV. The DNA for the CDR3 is TGTGCCAGCAGCCAAACGGAAGGGGCCGAGCAGTACTTC. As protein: CASSQTEGAEQYF.

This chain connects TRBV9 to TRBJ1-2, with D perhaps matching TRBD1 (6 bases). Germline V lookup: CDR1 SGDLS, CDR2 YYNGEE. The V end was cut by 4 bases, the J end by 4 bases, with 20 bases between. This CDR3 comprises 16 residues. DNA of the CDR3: TGTGCCAGCAGCACGCAACAGGGAGGGCTTGGCTATGGCTACACCTTC. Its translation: CASSTQQGGLGYGYTF.

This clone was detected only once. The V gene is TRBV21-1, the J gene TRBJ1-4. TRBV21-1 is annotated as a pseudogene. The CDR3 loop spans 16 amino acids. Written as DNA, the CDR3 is TGTGCCAGCAGCAAAGCGCTCCACGCAAGAGAGGAAAAACTGTTTTTT. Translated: CASSKALHAREEKLFF.

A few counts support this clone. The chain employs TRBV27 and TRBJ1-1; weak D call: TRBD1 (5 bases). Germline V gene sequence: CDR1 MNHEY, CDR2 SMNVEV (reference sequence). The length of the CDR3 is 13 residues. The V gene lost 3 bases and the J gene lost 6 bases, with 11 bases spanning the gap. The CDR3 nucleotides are TGTGCCAGCAGTTTGGGGGTCCGAGCTGAAGCTTTCTTT. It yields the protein CASSLGVRAEAFF.

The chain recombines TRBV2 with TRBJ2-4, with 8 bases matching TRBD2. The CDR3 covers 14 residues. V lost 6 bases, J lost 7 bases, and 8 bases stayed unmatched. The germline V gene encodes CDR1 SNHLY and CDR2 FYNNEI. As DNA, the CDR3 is TGTGCCAGCAGCCGGGGGGGAGACCTTAACATTCAGTACTTC. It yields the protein CASSRGGDLNIQYF.

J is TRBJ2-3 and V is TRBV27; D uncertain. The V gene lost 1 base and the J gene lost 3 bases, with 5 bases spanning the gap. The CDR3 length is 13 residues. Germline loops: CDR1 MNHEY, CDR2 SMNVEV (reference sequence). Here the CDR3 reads CASSLFGTDTQYF. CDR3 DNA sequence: TGTGCCAGCAGTTTATTTGGGACAGATACGCAGTATTTT.

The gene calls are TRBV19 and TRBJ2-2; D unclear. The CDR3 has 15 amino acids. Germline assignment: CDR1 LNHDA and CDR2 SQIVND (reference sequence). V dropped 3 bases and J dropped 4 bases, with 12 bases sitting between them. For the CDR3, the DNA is TGTGCCAGTAGTATTTTAGGGTTGGCCACCGGGGAGCTGTTTTTT. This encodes CASSILGLATGELFF. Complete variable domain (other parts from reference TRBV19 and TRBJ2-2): DGGITQSPKYLFRKEGQNVTLSCEQNLNHDAMYWYRQDPGQGLRLIYYSQIVNDFQKGDIAEGYSVSREKKESFPLTVTSAQKNPTAFYLCASSILGLATGELFFGEGSRLTVL.